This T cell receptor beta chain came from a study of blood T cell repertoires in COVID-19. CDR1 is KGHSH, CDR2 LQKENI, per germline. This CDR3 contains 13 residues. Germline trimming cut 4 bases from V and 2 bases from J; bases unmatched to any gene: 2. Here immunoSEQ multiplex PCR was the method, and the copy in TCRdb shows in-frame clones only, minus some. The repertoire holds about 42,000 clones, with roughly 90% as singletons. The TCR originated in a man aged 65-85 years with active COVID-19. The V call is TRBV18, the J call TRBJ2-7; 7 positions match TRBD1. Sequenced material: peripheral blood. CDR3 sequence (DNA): TGTGCCAGCTCACGACAGGGACCCTACGAGCAGTACTTC. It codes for CASSRQGPYEQYF.